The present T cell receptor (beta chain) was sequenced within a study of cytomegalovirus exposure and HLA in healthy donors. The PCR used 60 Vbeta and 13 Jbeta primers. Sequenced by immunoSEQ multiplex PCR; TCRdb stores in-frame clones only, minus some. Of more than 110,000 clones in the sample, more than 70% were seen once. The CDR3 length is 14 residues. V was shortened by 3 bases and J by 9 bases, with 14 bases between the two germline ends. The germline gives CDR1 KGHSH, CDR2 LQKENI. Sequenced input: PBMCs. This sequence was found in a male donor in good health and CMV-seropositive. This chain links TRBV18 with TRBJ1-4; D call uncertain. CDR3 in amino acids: CASSPDSQRQKLFF. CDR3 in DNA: TGTGCCAGCTCACCGGATTCGCAGAGGCAAAAACTGTTTTTT.